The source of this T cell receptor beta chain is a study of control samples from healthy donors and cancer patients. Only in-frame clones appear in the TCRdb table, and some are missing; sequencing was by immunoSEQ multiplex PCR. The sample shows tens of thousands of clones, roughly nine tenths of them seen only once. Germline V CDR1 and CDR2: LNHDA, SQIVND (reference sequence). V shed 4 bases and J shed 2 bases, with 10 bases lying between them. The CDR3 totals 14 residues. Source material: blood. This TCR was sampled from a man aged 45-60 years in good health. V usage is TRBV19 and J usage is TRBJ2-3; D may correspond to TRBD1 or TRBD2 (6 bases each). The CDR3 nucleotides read TGTGCCAGTAGTAGGAGGGGGGACACAGATACGCAGTATTTT. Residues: CASSRRGDTDTQYF.